A single sample gave rise to the 23 T cell receptor beta chains below, sequenced in a study of blood T cell repertoires in COVID-19. Only in-frame clones appear in the TCRdb table, and some are missing; sequencing was by immunoSEQ multiplex PCR. The sample yields approximately 57,000 clones, 82% seen once. The specimen was peripheral blood. The receptor set was obtained from a woman older than 75 with acute or convalescent COVID-19.

The gene calls are TRBV28 and TRBJ1-6, with D hard to call. The V end lost 3 bases, the J end lost 0 bases, and 9 bases lay between the germline ends. The CDR3 is 16 amino acids. Per the germline V gene, CDR1 is MDHEN and CDR2 is SYDVKM. The CDR3 DNA is TGTGCCAGCAGTTTGAGCGGGAGCTCCTATAATTCACCCCTCCACTTT. Translated, it gives CASSLSGSSYNSPLHF. The variable domain in full, with the rest retrieved from reference TRBV28 and TRBJ1-6, is DVKVTQSSRYLVKRTGEKVFLECVQDMDHENMFWYRQDPGLGLRLIYFSYDVKMKEKGDIPEGYSVSREKKERFSLILESASTNQTSMYLCASSLSGSSYNSPLHFGNGTRLTVT.

This chain links TRBV9 with TRBJ2-2; D is uncertain. The CDR3 is made up of 14 amino acids. V was shortened by 0 bases and J by 6 bases, with 9 bases between the two germline ends. Germline V gene sequence: CDR1 SGDLS, CDR2 YYNGEE. The DNA for the CDR3 is TGTGCCAGCAGCGTAGGTACGGGTCCCGGGGAGCTGTTTTTT. Translation: CASSVGTGPGELFF.

The chain has TRBV2 and TRBJ1-2, with D possibly matching TRBD1 (5 bases). The ends were cut back, 2 bases at V and 8 bases at J, with 9 bases in the middle. Germline assignment: CDR1 SNHLY and CDR2 FYNNEI. This CDR3 has 12 residues. The CDR3, as DNA: TGTGCCAGCAGTGAACGACAGAGAGGCTACACCTTC. Amino acids: CASSERQRGYTF.

The DNA of the CDR3 is TGTGCCAGCAGCCGCCAGAACGAAGATACGCAGTATTTT. Residues: CASSRQNEDTQYF. The chain is built from TRBV5-4 and TRBJ2-3; unclear D gene. Deletions cut 4 bases from V and 5 bases from J, with 11 bases between. CDR1 and CDR2 (germline): SGHNT, YYREEE (reference sequence). This CDR3 spans 13 amino acids.

The chain recombines TRBV11-1 with TRBJ1-2, with 7 bases identical to TRBD1. The V gene end was trimmed by 6 bases and the J gene end by 0 bases; junction bases not matched to a gene: 1. CDR3 length: 13 residues. Germline CDR1 SGHAT, CDR2 FQDESV (reference sequence). This CDR3 reads CASRGTANYGYTF. Written as DNA, the CDR3 is TGTGCCAGCAGGGGGACAGCTAACTATGGCTACACCTTC.

This chain joins TRBV3-1 (or the pseudogene TRBV3-2) and TRBJ1-6; tentatively, D is TRBD1 (5 bases). Trimming pared 3 bases from V and 6 bases from J, leaving 9 bases between. The CDR3 runs 14 residues. Germline V gives CDR1 LGHDT, CDR2 YNNKEL (reference sequence). The CDR3 DNA is TGTGCCAGCAGCCATCCGGGGGGTAATTCACCCCTCCACTTT. It codes for CASSHPGGNSPLHF.

The chain couples TRBV30 to TRBJ2-1; weak D call: TRBD1 (5 bases). The CDR3 loop spans 13 amino acids. V was cut by 8 bases and J by 8 bases, with 19 bases left in between. The germline gives CDR1 GTSNPN, CDR2 SVGIG (reference sequence). CDR3 DNA: TGTGCCATATCGACAGTTATCTGGGATGAGCAGTTCTTC. This translates into CAISTVIWDEQFF.

The V call is TRBV5-1, the J call TRBJ2-1; 12 bases align to TRBD1. Losses at the gene ends were 4 bases for V and 6 bases for J; bases not matched to a gene: 8. Germline V CDR1 and CDR2: SGHRS, YFSETQ. CDR3 size: 16 residues. The CDR3 spells CASSRQAGQGANEQFF. CDR3 sequence (DNA): TGCGCCAGCAGCAGGCAGGCGGGACAGGGGGCCAATGAGCAGTTCTTC.

The chain is built from TRBV2 and TRBJ1-5, with 8 bases lining up with TRBD1. The V gene end was trimmed by 6 bases and the J gene end by 4 bases; junction bases not matched to a gene: 8. The CDR3 sequence is 15 residues long. Germline V gene sequence: CDR1 SNHLY, CDR2 FYNNEI. The CDR3 region has the DNA TGTGCCAGCAGCGCAGGACAGGGTATGAATCAGCCCCAGCATTTT. Protein: CASSAGQGMNQPQHF.

Only a few counts were recorded for this clone. The chain recombines TRBV19 with TRBJ1-2, with D possibly being TRBD1 (5 bases). V was trimmed by 11 bases and J by 4 bases, leaving 17 bases between them. Germline values: CDR1 LNHDA, CDR2 SQIVND (reference sequence). This CDR3 contains 13 residues. The CDR3 sequence: CAGGGGAAYGYTF. CDR3 DNA: TGTGCCGGGGGAGGAGGGGCAGCCTATGGCTACACCTTC.

This chain uses TRBV7-8 with TRBJ1-2; D is unresolved. The germline CDR1 and CDR2 sequences are SGHVS and FQNEAQ. Trimming pared 0 bases from V and 2 bases from J, leaving 7 bases between. The CDR3 spans 14 residues. CDR3 DNA sequence: TGTGCCAGCAGCTTAGCAGGAGCCAACTATGGCTACACCTTC. It yields the protein CASSLAGANYGYTF.

The chain uses TRBV2 and TRBJ1-6; D ambiguous. The CDR3 covers 14 residues. Per germline, CDR1 SNHLY and CDR2 FYNNEI. V lost 6 bases, J lost 5 bases, and 11 bases lay in between. This CDR3 is CASSLDLNNSPLHF. CDR3 nucleotides: TGTGCCAGCAGCCTGGACTTAAATAATTCACCCCTCCACTTT.

V usage is TRBV6-5 and J usage is TRBJ1-3; D perhaps matches TRBD1 (6 bases). The CDR3 is made up of 15 amino acids. V gave up 5 bases and J gave up 0 bases, with 11 bases separating them. Germline CDR1 reads MNHEY; CDR2 reads SVGAGI. The CDR3 DNA reads TGTGCCAGCAGTACTAGGACAGTCTCTGGAAACACCATATATTTT. Protein sequence: CASSTRTVSGNTIYF.

This clone was seen just once. The rearrangement links TRBV20-1 to TRBJ2-3, with 9 bases lining up with TRBD2. The CDR3 has 15 residues. CDR1 is DFQATT and CDR2 is SNEGSKA in the germline V gene (reference sequence). The trim removed 3 bases at V and 4 bases at J, leaving 8 bases unmatched. DNA of the CDR3: TGCAGTGCTAGTTTTTTAGCGGGGGCCGCAGATACGCAGTATTTT. Protein sequence: CSASFLAGAADTQYF.

The chain is built from TRBV6-2 or TRBV6-3 and TRBJ1-5, with D maybe TRBD1 (6 bases). Germline CDR1 is MNHEY and CDR2 is SVGEGT. The CDR3 consists of 18 residues. V was trimmed by 6 bases and J by 0 bases, leaving 21 bases between them. The CDR3 DNA follows: TGTGCCAGCAGCCCAAACCCCTCAACAGGGAATAGCAATCAGCCCCAGCATTTT. This encodes CASSPNPSTGNSNQPQHF.

CDR3 in DNA: TGTGCCAGCAGCCTAGGGACATTTTTTAGAAGTATGAACACTGAAGCTTTCTTT. It is translated as CASSLGTFFRSMNTEAFF. The chain has TRBV7-2 and TRBJ1-1; the D gene is possibly TRBD1 (6 bases). The CDR3 runs to 18 residues. The germline CDR1 and CDR2 sequences are SGHTA and FQGNSA. V lost 5 bases and J 0 bases, leaving 22 bases between the germline ends.

The chain recombines TRBV7-2 with TRBJ1-1, with D tentatively TRBD1 (6 bases). The CDR3 covers 14 residues. Trimming took off 1 base at V and 5 bases at J, with 11 bases between the two ends. Germline V gene sequence: CDR1 SGHTA, CDR2 FQGNSA. CDR3 region: CASSLGVGATEAFF. The CDR3 DNA sequence: TGTGCCAGCAGCTTAGGGGTGGGGGCGACTGAAGCTTTCTTT.

The chain uses TRBV27 and TRBJ1-2; D might be TRBD1 (5 bases). This CDR3 has 13 residues. V gave up 6 bases and J gave up 8 bases, with 16 bases separating them. Germline CDR1 MNHEY, CDR2 SMNVEV (reference sequence). CDR3 sequence: CASRGGSYLGYTF. The CDR3 coding sequence is TGTGCCAGCAGGGGGGGGAGCTACTTGGGCTACACCTTC.

This chain connects TRBV10-3 to TRBJ1-1; 7 positions match TRBD1. CDR3 size: 14 residues. Per germline, CDR1 ENHRY and CDR2 SYGVKD. The junction had 5 bases not matched to a gene; V was cut back by 5 bases and J by 2 bases. The CDR3 sequence is CAISKGTANTEAFF. Here the CDR3 DNA reads TGTGCCATCAGTAAGGGGACAGCAAACACTGAAGCTTTCTTT.

This rearrangement joins TRBV5-1 to TRBJ2-2; TRBD2 might be the D (5 bases). The CDR3 runs 15 residues. Trimming removed 4 bases from V and 0 bases from J, with 10 bases in between. CDR1 and CDR2 (germline): SGHRS, YFSETQ. The CDR3 protein is CASSPDFSNTGELFF. The DNA for the CDR3 is TGCGCCAGCAGCCCGGACTTTTCGAACACCGGGGAGCTGTTTTTT.

The chain combines TRBV11-2 with TRBJ2-5; 9 positions agree with TRBD1. Trimming cost V 4 bases and J 4 bases; bases outside gene matches: 7. In germline, CDR1 is SGHAT, CDR2 FQNNGV. This CDR3 has 15 amino acids. The CDR3 DNA is TGTGCCAGCAGCTCTGGACAGGGGAGGGGAGAGACCCAGTACTTC. Its translation is CASSSGQGRGETQYF.

The V gene is TRBV10-1, the J gene TRBJ2-7; D uncertain. CDR1 and CDR2 from the germline V gene are WNHNN and SYGVQD (reference sequence). With 2 bases removed from V and 5 bases from J, the gap between germline ends came to 4 bases. This CDR3 region has 11 residues. The CDR3 DNA sequence: TGCGCCAGCAGTGAGGGAGACGAGCAGTACTTC. Translating it yields CASSEGDEQYF.

The V gene is TRBV12-5, the J gene TRBJ1-3; D not certain. The CDR3 contains 16 residues. Germline CDR1 LGHNT, CDR2 FRNRAP. With 0 bases removed from V and 0 bases from J, the gap between germline ends came to 9 bases. The CDR3 protein is CASGLVLTISGNTIYF. DNA for the CDR3: TGTGCTAGTGGTTTGGTCCTGACAATCTCTGGAAACACCATATATTTT.